This TCR beta chain was observed in a study of blood T cell repertoires in COVID-19. Study background: From T cells, B-cell-depleted T cells, or PBMCs came the material, which was cDNA or gDNA.

Trimming cost V 5 bases and J 0 bases; bases outside gene matches: 9. CDR1 and CDR2 (germline): SGHVS, FNYEAQ. CDR3 length equals 16 residues. Clones were read by immunoSEQ multiplex PCR, and TCRdb kept only the in-frame ones, dropping some. The sample has about 430,000 clones, 75% to 90% seen once; the top ten hold 1% to 1.3%. The sequencing input was PBMCs or T cells enriched from blood (not recorded which). V usage is TRBV7-6 and J usage is TRBJ2-7; TRBD1 aligns across 8 bases. The sequence came from a man aged 25 to 45 who had recovered from COVID-19. The CDR3 DNA reads as TGTGCCAGCAGCACGCTCAGGGGGCCAAGCTCCTACGAGCAGTACTTC. Translating it yields CASSTLRGPSSYEQYF.